The clone carrying this T cell receptor (beta chain) showed up many times. Antigen specificity is unknown. This sample is part of a study of T cell repertoires in cytomegalovirus infection. Across the whole study: Indications of both CMV infection and matching HLA type were provided by public TCR beta signatures.

TCRdb re-analysed the reads in MiXCR, keeping a single row per CDR3 protein. The table shows fewer than 550,000 distinct CDR3 sequences, with around a quarter occurring only once. General study points: Based on cumulative public TCR beta family frequency, carriers of CMV plus the relevant HLA were identified. Dominant in the ex vivo response were TCR beta clonotypes restricted by HLA-C and specific for CMV.

The TCR was taken from a human donor in good health (CMV status not recorded). Some clones in this sample may be carry-over from other donors' samples. The sequenced sample was PBMCs.

The CDR3 is CASSSTGLARETQYF. CDR3 coding DNA: TGTGCCAGCAGCTCTACCGGACTAGCGCGGGAGACCCAGTACTTC. The V call is TRBV7-2, the J call TRBJ2-5; 9 bases fit TRBD2. CDR1 is SGHTA and CDR2 is FQGNSA in the germline V gene. CDR3 length: 15 residues. Trimming took 4 bases from V and 5 from J; bases not matched to a gene: 8.